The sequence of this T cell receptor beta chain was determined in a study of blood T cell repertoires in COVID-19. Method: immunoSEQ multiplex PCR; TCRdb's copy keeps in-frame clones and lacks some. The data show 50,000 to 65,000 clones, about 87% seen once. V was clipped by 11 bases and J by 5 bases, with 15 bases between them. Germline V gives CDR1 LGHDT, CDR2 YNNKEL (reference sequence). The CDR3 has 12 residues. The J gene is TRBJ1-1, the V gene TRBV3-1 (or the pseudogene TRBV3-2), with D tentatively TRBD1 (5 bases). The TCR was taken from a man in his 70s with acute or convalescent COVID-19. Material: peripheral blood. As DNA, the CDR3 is TGTGCCGCCAAGCGGGGGGATACTGAAGCTTTCTTT. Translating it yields CAAKRGDTEAFF.